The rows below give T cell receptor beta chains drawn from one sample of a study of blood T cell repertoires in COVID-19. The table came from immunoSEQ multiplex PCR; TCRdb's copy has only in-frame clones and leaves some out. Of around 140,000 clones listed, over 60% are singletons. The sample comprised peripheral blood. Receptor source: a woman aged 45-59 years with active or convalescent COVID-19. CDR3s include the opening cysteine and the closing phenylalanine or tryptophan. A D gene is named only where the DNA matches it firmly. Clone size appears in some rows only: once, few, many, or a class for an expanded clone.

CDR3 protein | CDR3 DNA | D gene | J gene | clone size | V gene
CASRGTGGFGAGYTF | TGTGCCAGTAGAGGGACAGGGGGATTCGGGGCTGGCTACACCTTC | TRBD1 | TRBJ1-2 | - | TRBV19
CASSVDPQTGSYEQYF | TGTGCCAGCAGCGTAGACCCCCAGACAGGATCCTACGAGCAGTACTTC | - | TRBJ2-7 | - | TRBV9
CASSPRQGGETQYF | TGTGCCAGCAGCCCGCGACAGGGTGGCGAGACCCAGTACTTC | TRBD1 | TRBJ2-5 | - | TRBV9
CASRSLAGAVEQFF | TGTGCCAGCAGATCACTAGCGGGAGCGGTTGAGCAGTTCTTC | TRBD2 | TRBJ2-1 | - | TRBV7-9
CSVEGGGTGNYEQYF | TGCAGCGTTGAAGGGGGCGGGACAGGGAACTACGAGCAGTACTTC | TRBD1 | TRBJ2-7 | - | TRBV29-1
CASSSRTGANSPLHF | TGCGCCAGCAGCTCCCGGACAGGGGCGAATTCACCCCTCCACTTT | TRBD1 | TRBJ1-6 | - | TRBV5-1
CAWSTGPYEQYF | TGTGCCTGGAGTACAGGGCCCTACGAGCAGTACTTC | - | TRBJ2-7 | - | TRBV30
CASSPGLVRGHHQPQHF | TGCGCCAGCAGCCCCGGTTTGGTTCGGGGACATCATCAGCCCCAGCATTTT | - | TRBJ1-5 | - | TRBV5-1
CAISESVGRETQYF | TGTGCCATCAGTGAGTCGGTGGGCCGAGAGACCCAGTACTTC | - | TRBJ2-5 | - | TRBV10-3
CASSLGGLGNTEAFF | TGTGCCAGCAGCTTAGGGGGACTGGGGAACACTGAAGCTTTCTTT | - | TRBJ1-1 | many | TRBV7-2